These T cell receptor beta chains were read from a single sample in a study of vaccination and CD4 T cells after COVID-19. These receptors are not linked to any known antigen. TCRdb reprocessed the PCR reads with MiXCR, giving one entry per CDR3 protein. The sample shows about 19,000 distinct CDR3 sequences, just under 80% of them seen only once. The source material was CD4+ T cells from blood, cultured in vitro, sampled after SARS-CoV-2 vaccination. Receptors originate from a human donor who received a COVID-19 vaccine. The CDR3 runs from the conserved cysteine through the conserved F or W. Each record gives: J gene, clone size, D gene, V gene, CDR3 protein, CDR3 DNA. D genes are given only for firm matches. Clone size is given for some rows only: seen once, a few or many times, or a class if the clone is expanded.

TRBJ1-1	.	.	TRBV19	CASSRGHSSEAFF	TGTGCCAGTAGTCGGGGACACTCCTCTGAAGCTTTCTTT
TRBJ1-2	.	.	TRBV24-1	CATSDKDVGGLGGYTF	TGTGCCACCAGTGATAAAGACGTTGGGGGGCTGGGCGGCTACACCTTC
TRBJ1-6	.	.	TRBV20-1	CSARDGAGAENSPLHF	TGCAGTGCTAGAGATGGCGCGGGGGCTGAGAATTCACCCCTCCACTTT
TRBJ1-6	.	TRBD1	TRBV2	CASRGGTESSYNSPLHF	TGTGCCAGCAGGGGTGGGACAGAGAGCTCCTATAATTCACCCCTCCACTTT
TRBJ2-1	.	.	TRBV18	CASSPLSGHNNEQFF	TGTGCCAGCTCACCACTGTCAGGACATAACAATGAGCAGTTCTTC
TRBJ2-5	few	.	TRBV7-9	CASSLARRGRFQETQYF	TGTGCCAGCAGCTTAGCGCGACGGGGCCGGTTCCAAGAGACCCAGTACTTC
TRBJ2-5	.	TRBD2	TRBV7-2	CASSPTAGGPSETQYF	TGTGCCAGCAGCCCTACTGCGGGGGGGCCATCCGAGACCCAGTACTTC
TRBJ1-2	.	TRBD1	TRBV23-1	CASSQENAGTGGYGYTF	TGCGCCAGCAGTCAAGAGAATGCCGGGACAGGGGGCTATGGCTACACCTTC
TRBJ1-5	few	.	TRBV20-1	CSARDWGMNQPQHF	TGCAGTGCTAGAGATTGGGGGATGAATCAGCCCCAGCATTTT
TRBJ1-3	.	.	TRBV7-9	CASSAISGNTIYF	TGTGCCAGTTCAGCAATCTCTGGAAACACCATATATTTT
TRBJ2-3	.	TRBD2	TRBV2	CATAGEGTDTQYF	TGTGCCACGGCGGGGGAGGGGACAGATACGCAGTATTTT
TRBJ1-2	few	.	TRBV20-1	CSAELISGGYGYTF	TGCAGTGCTGAGCTAATATCCGGGGGGTATGGCTACACCTTC
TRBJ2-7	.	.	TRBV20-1	CSAGQGVYEQYF	TGCAGTGCCGGCCAGGGCGTGTACGAGCAGTACTTC
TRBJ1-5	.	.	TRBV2	CASSVRYDQPQHF	TGTGCCAGCAGTGTGCGGTACGATCAGCCCCAGCATTTT
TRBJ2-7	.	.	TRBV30	CAWNAGPPYEQYF	TGTGCCTGGAACGCCGGCCCACCCTACGAGCAGTACTTC
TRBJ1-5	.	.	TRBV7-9	CASSRDYSNQPQHF	TGTGCCAGCAGCCGGGATTATAGCAATCAGCCCCAGCATTTT
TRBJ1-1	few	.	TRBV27	CASSLHRVGDTEAFF	TGTGCCAGCAGTCTCCACAGGGTTGGGGACACTGAAGCTTTCTTT
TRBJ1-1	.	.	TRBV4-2	CASSPRGGGNTEAFF	TGTGCCAGCAGCCCTAGAGGTGGGGGGAACACTGAAGCTTTCTTT
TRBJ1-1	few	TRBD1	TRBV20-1	CSTRTGNIMNTEAFF	TGCAGCACCCGGACAGGGAATATCATGAACACTGAAGCTTTCTTT
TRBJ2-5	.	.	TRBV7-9	CASSPTDTYQETQYF	TGTGCCAGCAGCCCGACGGACACGTACCAAGAGACCCAGTACTTC
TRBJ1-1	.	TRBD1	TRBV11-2	CASSLKRTGGLEAFF	TGTGCCAGCAGCTTAAAGAGGACAGGGGGCCTCGAAGCTTTCTTT
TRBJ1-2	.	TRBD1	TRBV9	CASSKTTGANYGYTF	TGTGCCAGCAGCAAAACTACAGGGGCTAACTATGGCTACACCTTC
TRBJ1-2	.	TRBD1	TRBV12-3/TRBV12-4	CASSRDRYNYGYTF	TGTGCCAGCAGTCGGGACAGGTATAACTATGGCTACACCTTC
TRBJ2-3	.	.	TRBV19	CASSISPGSSTDTQYF	TGTGCCAGTAGTATAAGCCCGGGATCTAGCACAGATACGCAGTATTTT
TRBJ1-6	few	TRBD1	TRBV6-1	CASKPRAGQTSRSPLHF	TGTGCCAGCAAACCCCGAGCGGGACAGACCTCTCGTTCACCCCTCCACTTT
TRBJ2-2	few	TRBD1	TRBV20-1	CSARDRGRTGELFF	TGCAGTGCTAGAGACAGGGGGCGGACCGGGGAGCTGTTTTTT
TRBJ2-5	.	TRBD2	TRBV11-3	CASSLEVLGGASEETQYF	TGTGCCAGCAGCTTAGAAGTCCTCGGGGGGGCTTCAGAAGAGACCCAGTACTTC
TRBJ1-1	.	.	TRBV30	CAWSVRQGSNTEAFF	TGTGCCTGGAGTGTACGCCAAGGCTCGAACACTGAAGCTTTCTTT
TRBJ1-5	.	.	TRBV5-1	CASSLLGFPNQPQHF	TGCGCCAGCAGCTTGTTAGGGTTCCCCAATCAGCCCCAGCATTTT
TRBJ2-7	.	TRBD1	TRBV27	CASSLGQGRGYEQYF	TGTGCCAGCAGTTTAGGACAGGGGCGCGGTTACGAGCAGTACTTC
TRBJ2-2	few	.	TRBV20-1	CSAGAGAANTGELFF	TGCAGTGCAGGGGCGGGGGCCGCGAACACCGGGGAGCTGTTTTTT
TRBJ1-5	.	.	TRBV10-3	CAISESGVEGQPQHF	TGTGCCATCAGTGAGTCGGGGGTAGAGGGGCAGCCCCAGCATTTT
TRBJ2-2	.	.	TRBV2	CASSELGPGTGELFF	TGTGCCAGCAGTGAACTGGGGCCGGGCACCGGGGAGCTGTTTTTT
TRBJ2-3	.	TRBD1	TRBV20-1	CSARDPMTGGFTDTQYF	TGCAGTGCTAGAGACCCTATGACAGGGGGCTTCACAGATACGCAGTATTTT
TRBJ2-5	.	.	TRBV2	CASSERSSQETQYF	TGTGCCAGCAGTGAAAGGTCTTCGCAAGAGACCCAGTACTTC
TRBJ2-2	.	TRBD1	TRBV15	CATSIGQVYTGELFF	TGTGCCACCAGCATCGGACAGGTTTACACCGGGGAGCTGTTTTTT
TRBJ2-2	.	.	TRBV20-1	CSARLAGELFF	TGCAGTGCTAGGTTGGCCGGGGAGCTGTTTTTT
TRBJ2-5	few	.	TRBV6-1	CASSVAFDLGETQYF	TGTGCCAGCAGTGTAGCCTTCGACTTGGGAGAGACCCAGTACTTC
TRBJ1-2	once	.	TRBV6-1	CASSETGAFGYTF	TGTGCCAGCAGTGAAACGGGCGCTTTCGGCTACACCTTC
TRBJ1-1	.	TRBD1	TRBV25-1	CASSRTGTTEAFF	TGTGCCAGCAGTCGGACAGGGACAACTGAAGCTTTCTTT
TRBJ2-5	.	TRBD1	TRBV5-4	CASSPGQMETQYF	TGTGCCAGCAGCCCGGGACAGATGGAGACCCAGTACTTC
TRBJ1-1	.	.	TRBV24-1	CATSDGGFEAFF	TGTGCCACCAGTGATGGCGGTTTTGAAGCTTTCTTT
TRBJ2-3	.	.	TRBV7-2	CASSLVTFSTDTQYF	TGTGCCAGCAGCTTAGTTACTTTTAGCACAGATACGCAGTATTTT
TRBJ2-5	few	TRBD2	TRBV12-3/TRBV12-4	CASSVNGGGWETQYF	TGTGCCAGCAGTGTAAACGGCGGGGGATGGGAGACCCAGTACTTC
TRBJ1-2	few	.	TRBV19	CASSIFGGELDGYTF	TGTGCCAGTAGTATTTTTGGGGGGGAGTTGGATGGCTACACCTTC
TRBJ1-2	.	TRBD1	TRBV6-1	CASSRDRGLGYTF	TGTGCCAGCAGTCGGGACAGGGGCTTGGGCTACACCTTC
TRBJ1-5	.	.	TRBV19	CASSASPVDQPQHF	TGTGCCAGTAGTGCTTCGCCGGTGGATCAGCCCCAGCATTTT
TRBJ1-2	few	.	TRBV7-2	CASSFPGSDF	TGTGCCAGCAGCTTTCCCGGGTCCGACTTC
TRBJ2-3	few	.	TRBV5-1	CASSLELGTQYF	TGCGCCAGCAGCTTGGAGTTAGGTACGCAGTATTTT
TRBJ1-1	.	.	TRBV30	CAWSVPWSNTEAFF	TGTGCCTGGAGTGTACCTTGGTCCAACACTGAAGCTTTCTTT
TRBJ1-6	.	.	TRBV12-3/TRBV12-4	CASSISTGIGSPLHF	TGTGCCAGCAGTATCTCTACAGGGATAGGATCACCCCTCCACTTT
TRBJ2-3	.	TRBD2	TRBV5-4	CASSAPLAGPDTQYF	TGTGCCAGCAGCGCACCCCTAGCGGGGCCAGATACGCAGTATTTT
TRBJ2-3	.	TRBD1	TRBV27	CASSSSGQGAKTDTQYF	TGTGCCAGCAGTTCCTCGGGACAGGGGGCGAAAACAGATACGCAGTATTTT
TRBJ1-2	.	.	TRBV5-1	CASSLGQGVDGYTF	TGCGCCAGCAGCTTGGGGCAGGGAGTCGATGGCTACACCTTC
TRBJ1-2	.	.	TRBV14	CASSRSRAGDQYGYTF	TGTGCCAGCAGCCGGAGCCGGGCAGGGGATCAGTATGGCTACACCTTC